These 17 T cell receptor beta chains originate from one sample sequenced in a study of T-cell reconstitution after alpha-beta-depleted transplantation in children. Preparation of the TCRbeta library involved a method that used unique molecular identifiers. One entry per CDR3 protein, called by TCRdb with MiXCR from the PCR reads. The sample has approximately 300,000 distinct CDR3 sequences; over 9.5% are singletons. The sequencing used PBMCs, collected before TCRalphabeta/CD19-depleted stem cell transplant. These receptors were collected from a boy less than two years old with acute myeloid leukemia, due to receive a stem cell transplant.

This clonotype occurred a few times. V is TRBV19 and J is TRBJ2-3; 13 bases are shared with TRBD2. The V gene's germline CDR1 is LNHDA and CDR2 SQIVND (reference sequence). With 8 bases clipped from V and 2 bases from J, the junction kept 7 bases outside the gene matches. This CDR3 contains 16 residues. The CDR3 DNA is TGTGCCAGTCAAGGACTAGCGGGAGTGGTCACAGATACGCAGTATTTT. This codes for CASQGLAGVVTDTQYF.

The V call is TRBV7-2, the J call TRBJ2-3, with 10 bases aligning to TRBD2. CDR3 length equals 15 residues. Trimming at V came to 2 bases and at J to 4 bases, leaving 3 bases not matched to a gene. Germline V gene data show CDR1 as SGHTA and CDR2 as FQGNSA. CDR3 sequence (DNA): TGTGCCAGCAGCTTAAAGCTAGCGGGAGCAGATACGCAGTATTTT. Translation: CASSLKLAGADTQYF.

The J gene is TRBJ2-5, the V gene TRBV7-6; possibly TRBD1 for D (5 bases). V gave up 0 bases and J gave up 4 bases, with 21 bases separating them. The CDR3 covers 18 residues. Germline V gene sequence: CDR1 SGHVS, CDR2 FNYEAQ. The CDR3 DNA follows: TGTGCCAGCAGCTTAGCGATTAAAGGGGTCCTGGGTCGAGAGACCCAGTACTTC. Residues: CASSLAIKGVLGRETQYF.

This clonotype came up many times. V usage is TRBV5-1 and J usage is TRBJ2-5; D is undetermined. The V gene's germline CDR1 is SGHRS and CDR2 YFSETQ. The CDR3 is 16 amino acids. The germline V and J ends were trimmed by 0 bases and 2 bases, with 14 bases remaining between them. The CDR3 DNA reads TGCGCCAGCAGCTTGGCCAATCGTGGTGGGCAAGAGACCCAGTACTTC. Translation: CASSLANRGGQETQYF.

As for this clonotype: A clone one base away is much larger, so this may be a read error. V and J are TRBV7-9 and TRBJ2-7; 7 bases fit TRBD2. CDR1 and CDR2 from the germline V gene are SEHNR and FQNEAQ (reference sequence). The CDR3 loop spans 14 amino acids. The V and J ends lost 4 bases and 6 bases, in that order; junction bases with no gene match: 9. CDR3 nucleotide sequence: TGTGCCAGCAGCTCATCACTAGCGAGGGGCGAGCAGTACTTC. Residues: CASSSSLARGEQYF.

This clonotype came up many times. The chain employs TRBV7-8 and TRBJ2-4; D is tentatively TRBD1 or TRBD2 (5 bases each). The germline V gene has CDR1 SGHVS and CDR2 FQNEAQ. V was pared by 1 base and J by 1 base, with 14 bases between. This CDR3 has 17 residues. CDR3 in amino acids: CASSLGWGNKAKNIQYF. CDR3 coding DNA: TGTGCCAGCAGCTTAGGGTGGGGGAATAAGGCCAAAAACATTCAGTACTTC.

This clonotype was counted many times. The CDR3 coding sequence is TGTGCCAGCAGTGAATTAGGGGGTAATTCACCCCTCCACTTT. Amino acids: CASSELGGNSPLHF. The genes are TRBV25-1 and TRBJ1-6, with D possibly matching TRBD1 (6 bases). Between the trimmed V and J ends, which lost 1 base and 6 bases, there was a span of 7 bases. CDR1 is MGHDK, CDR2 SYGVNS, per germline. The CDR3 consists of 14 residues.

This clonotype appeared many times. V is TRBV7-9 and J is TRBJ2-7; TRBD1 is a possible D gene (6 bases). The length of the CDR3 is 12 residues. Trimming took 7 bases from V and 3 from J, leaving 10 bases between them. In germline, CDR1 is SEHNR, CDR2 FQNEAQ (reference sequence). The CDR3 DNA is TGTGCCAGCACAGGGGTGGACTACGAGCAGTACTTC. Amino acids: CASTGVDYEQYF.

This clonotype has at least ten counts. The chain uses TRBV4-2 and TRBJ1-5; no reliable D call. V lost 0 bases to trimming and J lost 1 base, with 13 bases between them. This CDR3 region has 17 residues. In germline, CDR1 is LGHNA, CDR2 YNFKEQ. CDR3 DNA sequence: TGTGCCAGCAGCCAAGATCAGGCCCGTGGGAGCAATCAGCCCCAGCATTTT. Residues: CASSQDQARGSNQPQHF.

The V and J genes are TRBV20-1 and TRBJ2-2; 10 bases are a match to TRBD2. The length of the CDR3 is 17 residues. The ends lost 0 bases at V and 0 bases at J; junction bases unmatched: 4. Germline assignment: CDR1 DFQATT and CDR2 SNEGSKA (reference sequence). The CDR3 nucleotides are TGCAGTGCTAGAGATGCTAGCGGGGGCCCGAACACCGGGGAGCTGTTTTTT. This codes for CSARDASGGPNTGELFF.

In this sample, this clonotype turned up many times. The CDR3 nucleotides read TGCAGTGCTAGCGAAGACAGGGGCGGCGTGTTTTTT. Translating gives CSASEDRGGVFF. The gene calls are TRBV20-1 and TRBJ1-4; 8 bases match TRBD1. With V trimmed by 3 bases and J by 15 bases, 9 bases remained unmatched. CDR3 length: 12 residues. Germline V gene lookup returns CDR1 DFQATT and CDR2 SNEGSKA (reference sequence).

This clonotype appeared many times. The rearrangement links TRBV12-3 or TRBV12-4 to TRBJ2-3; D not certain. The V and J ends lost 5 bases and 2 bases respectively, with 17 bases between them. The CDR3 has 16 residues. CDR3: CASSPPTVGPTDTQYF. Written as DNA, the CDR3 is TGTGCCAGCAGTCCCCCAACAGTGGGCCCCACAGATACGCAGTATTTT.

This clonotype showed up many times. The CDR3 region has the DNA TGTGCCAGCAGCCCCCTCCCAGGGGCTGGGGCCAACGTCCTGACTTTC. Translating gives CASSPLPGAGANVLTF. The genes are TRBV28 and TRBJ2-6; possible D gene TRBD1, 6 bases. The CDR3 consists of 16 residues. Germline lookup yields CDR1 MDHEN and CDR2 SYDVKM. Deletions cut 6 bases from V and 2 bases from J, with 14 bases between.

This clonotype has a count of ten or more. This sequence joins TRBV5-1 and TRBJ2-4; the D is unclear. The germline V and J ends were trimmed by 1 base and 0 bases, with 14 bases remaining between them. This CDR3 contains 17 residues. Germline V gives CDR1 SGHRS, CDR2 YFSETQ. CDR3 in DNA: TGCGCCAGCAGCTTGTTTCCTAGTGACATAGCCAAAAACATTCAGTACTTC. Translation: CASSLFPSDIAKNIQYF.

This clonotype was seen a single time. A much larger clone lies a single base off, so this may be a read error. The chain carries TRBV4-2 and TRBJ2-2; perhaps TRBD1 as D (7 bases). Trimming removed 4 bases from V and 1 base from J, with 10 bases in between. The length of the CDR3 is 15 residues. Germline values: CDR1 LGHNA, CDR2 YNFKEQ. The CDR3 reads CASSPGGWNTGELFF. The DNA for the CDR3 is TGTGCCAGCAGCCCAGGGGGGTGGAACACCGGGGAGCTGTTTTTT.

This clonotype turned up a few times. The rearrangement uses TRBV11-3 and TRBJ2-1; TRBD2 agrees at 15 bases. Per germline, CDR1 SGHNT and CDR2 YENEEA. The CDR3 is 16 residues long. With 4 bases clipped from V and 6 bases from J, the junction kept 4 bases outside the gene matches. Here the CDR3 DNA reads TGTGCCAGCAGCTCGGGACTAGCGGGAGGTTTCAATGAGCAGTTCTTC. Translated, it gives CASSSGLAGGFNEQFF.

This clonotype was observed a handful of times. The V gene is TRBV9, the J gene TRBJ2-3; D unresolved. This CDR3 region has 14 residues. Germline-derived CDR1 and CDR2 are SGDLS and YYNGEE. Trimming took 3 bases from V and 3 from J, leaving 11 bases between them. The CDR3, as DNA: TGTGCCAGCAGCGCCCTGGGTTCGACAGATACGCAGTATTTT. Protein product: CASSALGSTDTQYF.